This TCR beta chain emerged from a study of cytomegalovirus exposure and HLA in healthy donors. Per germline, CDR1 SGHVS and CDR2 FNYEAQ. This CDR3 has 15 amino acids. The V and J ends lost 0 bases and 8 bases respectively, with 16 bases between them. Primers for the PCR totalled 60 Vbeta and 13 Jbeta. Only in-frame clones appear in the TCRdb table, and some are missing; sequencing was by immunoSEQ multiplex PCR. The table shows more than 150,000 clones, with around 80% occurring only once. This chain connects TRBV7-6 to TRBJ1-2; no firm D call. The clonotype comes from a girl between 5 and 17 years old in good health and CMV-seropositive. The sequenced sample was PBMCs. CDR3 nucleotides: TGTGCCAGCAGCTTAGCGCCGGGATCCTGGGGAGGCTACACCTTC. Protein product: CASSLAPGSWGGYTF. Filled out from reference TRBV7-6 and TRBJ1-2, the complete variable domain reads GAGVSQSPRYKVTKRGQDVALRCDPISGHVSLYWYRQALGQGPEFLTYFNYEAQQDKSGLPNDRFSAERPEGSISTLTIQRTEQRDSAMYRCASSLAPGSWGGYTFGSGTRLTVV.